The 16 T cell receptor beta chains reported below all come from one sample, sequenced in a study of T-cell reconstitution after alpha-beta-depleted transplantation in children. Unique molecular identifiers were used to barcode this TCRbeta library. TCRdb called the PCR reads again in MiXCR, with one record for every CDR3 protein. The sample includes 500,000 or so distinct CDR3 sequences, 10% to 12% of them seen just once. The sequenced sample was PBMCs, mostly from graft donor cells, obtained 180 days after TCRalphabeta/CD19-depleted stem cell transplant. The receptor set was obtained from a female patient under 10 years old who had a stem cell transplant for aplastic anemia, so the T cells may come from the graft donor.

The J gene is TRBJ1-5, the V gene TRBV20-1; D may be TRBD1 (5 bases). V lost 3 bases and J 6 bases, leaving 21 bases between the germline ends. This CDR3 has 16 residues. Germline V gives CDR1 DFQATT, CDR2 SNEGSKA (reference sequence). As DNA, the CDR3 is TGCAGTGCTAGCTCCCCGCGAAGGGGCTTAGGTCAGCCCCAGCATTTT. Translation: CSASSPRRGLGQPQHF.

In its sample, this clonotype was seen many times. The chain employs TRBV4-1 and TRBJ1-1, with TRBD1 matching 10 bases. The CDR3 is made up of 18 amino acids. The germline CDR1 and CDR2 sequences are MGHRA and YSYEKL. V dropped 0 bases and J dropped 2; count of bases not matched to a gene: 9. The DNA for the CDR3 is TGCGCCAGCAGCCAAGATCCCCAACGGGACAGGGGCAACACTGAAGCTTTCTTT. Translation gives CASSQDPQRDRGNTEAFF.

Worth noting for this clonotype: A much larger clone sits a single nucleotide away, making a read error possible. This chain links TRBV27 with TRBJ2-7, with D maybe TRBD2 (5 bases). CDR3 length: 11 amino acids. Germline values: CDR1 MNHEY, CDR2 SMNVEV (reference sequence). In DNA form, the CDR3 reads TGTGCCTGCAGTTTGAGGGTGGAGCAGTACTTC. Translation: CACSLRVEQYF.

The chain couples TRBV5-1 to TRBJ2-2; D is undetermined. In germline, CDR1 is SGHRS, CDR2 YFSETQ. V was cut by 4 bases and J by 5 bases, with 12 bases left in between. CDR3 size: 14 residues. The DNA for the CDR3 is TGCGCCAGCAGCCTCCTAACCCTAACCGGGGAGCTGTTTTTT. Translating gives CASSLLTLTGELFF.

This clonotype was detected a few times. The chain employs TRBV13 and TRBJ2-3; D not resolved. Trimming cost V 5 bases and J 6 bases, with 15 bases left between them. Per germline, CDR1 PRHDT and CDR2 FYEKMQ (reference sequence). The CDR3 has 14 amino acids. In DNA, the CDR3 is TGTGCCAGCAGCGCCCCGGACGGGCGGGATACGCAGTATTTT. Protein product: CASSAPDGRDTQYF.

This clonotype has just a few counts. The chain couples TRBV7-9 to TRBJ1-2; 7 nucleotides align to TRBD1. The CDR3 consists of 15 residues. Germline-derived CDR1 and CDR2 are SEHNR and FQNEAQ (reference sequence). With 0 bases clipped from V and 4 bases from J, the junction kept 5 bases outside the gene matches. The CDR3 is CASSLAGTAFYGYTF. The CDR3 nucleotides are TGTGCCAGCAGCTTAGCGGGGACAGCCTTCTATGGCTACACCTTC.

This clonotype was counted ten times or more. This chain links TRBV28 with TRBJ2-5, with 9 bases identical to TRBD2. The CDR3 length is 15 residues. J gave up 2 bases and V 3 bases, and 4 bases lay outside the gene matches. Germline V gene lookup returns CDR1 MDHEN and CDR2 SYDVKM. In nucleotides, the CDR3 is TGTGCCAGCAGTTTCGCGGGAGGGCCGCAAGAGACCCAGTACTTC. As protein: CASSFAGGPQETQYF.

The chain uses TRBV6-2 or TRBV6-3 and TRBJ1-2; D remains unclear. This CDR3 comprises 16 residues. CDR1 and CDR2 from the germline V gene are MNHEY and SVGEGT. The V end lost 0 bases, the J end lost 2 bases, and 13 bases lay between the germline ends. The CDR3 loop reads CASSYSTPEENYGYTF. The CDR3 DNA sequence: TGTGCCAGCAGTTACTCGACCCCAGAGGAAAACTATGGCTACACCTTC.

This clonotype was counted only a few times. The rearrangement joins TRBV5-1 to TRBJ1-1; tentative D call: TRBD1 (5 bases). The CDR3 loop spans 13 amino acids. Germline assignment: CDR1 SGHRS and CDR2 YFSETQ. V was pared by 2 bases and J by 6 bases, with 11 bases between. CDR3 loop: CASSFTLGAEAFF. The CDR3 DNA is TGCGCCAGCAGCTTCACCCTGGGGGCTGAAGCTTTCTTT.

The chain recombines TRBV7-6 with TRBJ2-7; D possibly corresponds to TRBD1 (5 bases). Germline V gene lookup returns CDR1 SGHVS and CDR2 FNYEAQ. Trimming removed 4 bases from V and 7 bases from J, with 17 bases in between. The CDR3 loop spans 14 amino acids. The chain's CDR3 is CASSSTPTGQEQYF. DNA for the CDR3: TGTGCCAGCAGCTCAACCCCAACAGGTCAGGAGCAGTACTTC.

This clonotype was detected only a few times. The rearrangement joins TRBV15 to TRBJ2-1, with TRBD2 matching over 7 bases. Germline CDR1 is LNHNV and CDR2 is YYDKDF (reference sequence). Trimming took 0 bases from V and 5 from J; bases not matched to a gene: 10. CDR3 length equals 17 residues. Written as DNA, the CDR3 is TGTGCCACCAGCAGAGACGGGGGGATCAGACCAAACAATGAGCAGTTCTTC. Translated, it gives CATSRDGGIRPNNEQFF.

This clonotype has ten or more counts. The chain combines TRBV7-2 with TRBJ1-1, with D unclear. Germline loops: CDR1 SGHTA, CDR2 FQGNSA. Trimming took off 2 bases at V and 7 bases at J, with 11 bases between the two ends. There are 13 residues in the CDR3. The CDR3 DNA follows: TGTGCCAGCAGCTTAAGTATGGTCTATGAAGCTTTCTTT. Its protein is CASSLSMVYEAFF.

The genes are TRBV6-5 and TRBJ1-2; D possibly corresponds to TRBD1 (6 bases). Trimming removed 2 bases at V and 4 bases at J, with 14 bases between. The germline V gene has CDR1 MNHEY and CDR2 SVGAGI. This CDR3 region has 15 residues. The chain's CDR3 is CASSYAPTGFYGYTF. The CDR3 DNA reads as TGTGCCAGCAGTTACGCTCCGACAGGCTTCTATGGCTACACCTTC.

This clonotype was detected only a few times. This chain links TRBV11-1 with TRBJ2-7; 8 bases line up with TRBD2. Germline values: CDR1 SGHAT, CDR2 FQDESV (reference sequence). This CDR3 spans 14 amino acids. V gave up 1 base and J gave up 4 bases; unmatched junction bases: 3. This CDR3 reads CASSLERERYEQYF. CDR3 in DNA: TGTGCCAGCAGCTTAGAGCGGGAGCGGTACGAGCAGTACTTC.

This clonotype was seen only a few times. V is TRBV20-1 and J is TRBJ2-7; 9 bases align to TRBD1. Germline V gene sequence: CDR1 DFQATT, CDR2 SNEGSKA (reference sequence). The CDR3 runs 14 residues. V shed 8 bases and J 0 bases; nucleotides not matched to a gene: 8. The DNA for the CDR3 is TGCAGTTTGCCCGGGACAGGGACCTCCTACGAGCAGTACTTC. The encoded protein is CSLPGTGTSYEQYF.

This clonotype appeared a few times. The gene calls are TRBV11-2 and TRBJ2-5; D possibly corresponds to TRBD1 (6 bases). The CDR3 loop spans 17 amino acids. Trimming took off 5 bases at V and 3 bases at J, with 22 bases between the two ends. Germline CDR1 is SGHAT and CDR2 is FQNNGV. The CDR3 DNA reads TGTGCCAGCAGCGAGCGTAGGGCAGGGGAGAGAGAAGAGACCCAGTACTTC. Residues: CASSERRAGEREETQYF.